The 27 T cell receptor beta chains presented below share a single source sample, sequenced in a study of T cell responses to AZD1222 COVID-19 vaccine. Only in-frame clones appear in the TCRdb table, and some are missing; sequencing was by immunoSEQ multiplex PCR. The table records some 69,000 clones, roughly 85% of them present only once. The material sequenced was peripheral blood, taken on day 0 of AZD1222 vaccination. The receptors were gathered from an adult in good health.

The chain carries TRBV9 and TRBJ2-7, with 10 bases lining up with TRBD2. The junction had 6 bases not matched to a gene; V was cut back by 3 bases and J by 0 bases. CDR1 and CDR2 from the germline V gene are SGDLS and YYNGEE. The CDR3 extends over 16 amino acids. The CDR3 coding sequence is TGTGCCAGCAGCGAACGACTAGCGGGTAGCTCCTACGAGCAGTACTTC. Residues: CASSERLAGSSYEQYF.

The chain couples TRBV19 to TRBJ1-5, with D tentatively TRBD1 (6 bases). Germline CDR1 LNHDA, CDR2 SQIVND (reference sequence). Trimming cost V 6 bases and J 0 bases, with 12 bases left between them. This CDR3 contains 15 residues. CDR3 DNA: TGTGCCAGTAGCACAGGGCCCAATAGCAATCAGCCCCAGCATTTT. Its protein product is CASSTGPNSNQPQHF.

This clone was recorded once. The chain recombines TRBV9 with TRBJ1-1; D possibly corresponds to TRBD1 (5 bases). Germline V gene sequence: CDR1 SGDLS, CDR2 YYNGEE. The CDR3 sequence is 14 residues long. V lost 0 bases and J lost 1, with 7 bases in between. The CDR3 here is CASSVVQGNTEAFF. The CDR3 DNA reads as TGTGCCAGCAGCGTAGTCCAGGGGAACACTGAAGCTTTCTTT.

CDR3 amino acids: CASSPLGGGVNTGELFF. The CDR3 DNA is TGTGCCAGCAGTCCCCTGGGCGGGGGGGTGAACACCGGGGAGCTGTTTTTT. The chain combines TRBV28 with TRBJ2-2, with 9 bases aligning to TRBD2. Germline values: CDR1 MDHEN, CDR2 SYDVKM. The CDR3 length is 17 residues. V was clipped by 5 bases and J by 1 base; unmatched bases: 8. The variable domain in full, completed from reference TRBV28 and TRBJ2-2, reads DVKVTQSSRYLVKRTGEKVFLECVQDMDHENMFWYRQDPGLGLRLIYFSYDVKMKEKGDIPEGYSVSREKKERFSLILESASTNQTSMYLCASSPLGGGVNTGELFFGEGSRLTVL.

J is TRBJ2-2 and V is TRBV9, with D maybe TRBD2 (6 bases). CDR1 and CDR2 from the germline V gene are SGDLS and YYNGEE. V was shortened by 2 bases and J by 5 bases, with 10 bases between the two germline ends. This CDR3 has 14 amino acids. CDR3 nucleotides: TGTGCCAGCAGCGTGACTAGGGTAACCGGGGAGCTGTTTTTT. This sequence encodes CASSVTRVTGELFF.

This chain joins TRBV5-1 and TRBJ2-7; TRBD1 matches 8 bases. CDR1 and CDR2 (germline): SGHRS, YFSETQ. The junction had 6 bases not matched to a gene; V was cut back by 4 bases and J by 3 bases. The CDR3 extends over 14 amino acids. DNA for the CDR3: TGCGCCAGCAGCAACCTCGGACAGGGCTACGAGCAGTACTTC. This codes for CASSNLGQGYEQYF.

This chain uses TRBV7-9 with TRBJ2-1, with D possibly TRBD1 on 6 matching bases. The CDR3 sequence is 14 residues long. Germline V gene sequence: CDR1 SEHNR, CDR2 FQNEAQ (reference sequence). The V end was cut by 1 base, the J end by 12 bases, with 16 bases between. The CDR3: CASSLGRDTSRQFF. CDR3 coding DNA: TGTGCCAGCAGCTTAGGTCGGGACACCTCTCGGCAGTTCTTC.

This chain links TRBV15 with TRBJ1-1, with D possibly being TRBD1 (5 bases). The CDR3 runs to 13 residues. Germline V gene sequence: CDR1 LNHNV, CDR2 YYDKDF (reference sequence). Trimming took 0 bases from V and 7 from J, leaving 9 bases between them. Written as DNA, the CDR3 is TGTGCCACCAGCAGAGATCTTGGGGGTGAAGCTTTCTTT. Translated: CATSRDLGGEAFF. The full variable domain, its missing parts supplied by reference TRBV15 and TRBJ1-1, is DAMVIQNPRYQVTQFGKPVTLSCSQTLNHNVMYWYQQKSSQAPKLLFHYYDKDFNNEADTPDNFQSRRPNTSFCFLDIRSPGLGDTAMYLCATSRDLGGEAFFGQGTRLTVV.

The rearrangement uses TRBV6-5 and TRBJ2-7, with D possibly TRBD1 on 5 matching bases. The V end was cut by 2 bases, the J end by 3 bases, with 17 bases between. The CDR3 extends over 16 amino acids. Germline lookup yields CDR1 MNHEY and CDR2 SVGAGI. The CDR3 nucleotides read TGTGCCAGCAGTTACCGACGTTTGGACACCTACTACGAGCAGTACTTC. It specifies CASSYRRLDTYYEQYF.

A note on this clone: A read error may account for a junction end that differs from germline. The chain couples TRBV7-9 to TRBJ1-5, with D possibly being TRBD1 (6 bases). The CDR3 is 12 amino acids. Germline CDR1 SEHNR, CDR2 FQNEAQ (reference sequence). The CDR3 spells CARRDNHQPQHF. CDR3 coding DNA: TGTGCCCGCAGGGACAACCATCAGCCCCAGCATTTT.

The chain recombines TRBV27 with TRBJ1-1, with D maybe TRBD1 (5 bases). The CDR3 spans 12 residues. Germline values: CDR1 MNHEY, CDR2 SMNVEV (reference sequence). Trimming removed 3 bases from V and 8 bases from J, with 10 bases in between. The CDR3 region has the DNA TGTGCCAGCAGTTTCGGGACCCGAGAAGCTTTCTTT. This encodes CASSFGTREAFF.

Comments on this clone: The junction shows a germline mismatch at one end, possibly a read error. The gene calls are TRBV7-7 and TRBJ2-7; 12 positions match TRBD2. The CDR3 runs to 18 residues. Germline loops: CDR1 SSHAT, CDR2 FNYEAQ (reference sequence). The CDR3 DNA follows: TGTGCTAGCAGCTTAGCACCTACTAGCGGGGGGATTTTCTACGAGCAGTACTTC. Encoded protein: CASSLAPTSGGIFYEQYF. Complete variable domain (other parts from reference TRBV7-7 and TRBJ2-7): GAGVSQSPRYKVTKRGQDVTLRCDPISSHATLYWYQQALGQGPEFLTYFNYEAQPDKSGLPSDRFSAERPEGSISTLTIQRTEQRDSAMYRCASSLAPTSGGIFYEQYFGPGTRLTVT.

This chain joins TRBV5-6 and TRBJ1-5, with no clear D. Germline assignment: CDR1 SGHDT and CDR2 YYEEEE. This CDR3 comprises 12 residues. V was pared by 2 bases and J by 4 bases, with 4 bases between. The CDR3, as DNA: TGTGCCAGCAGCTTCTGGAATCAGCCCCAGCATTTT. It specifies CASSFWNQPQHF. The variable domain in full, with the rest retrieved from reference TRBV5-6 and TRBJ1-5, is DAGVTQSPTHLIKTRGQQVTLRCSPKSGHDTVSWYQQALGQGPQFIFQYYEEEERQRGNFPDRFSGHQFPNYSSELNVNALLLGDSALYLCASSFWNQPQHFGDGTRLSIL.

This clone has only one observation. The V call is TRBV7-2, the J call TRBJ2-7; 10 nucleotides line up with TRBD1. CDR1 and CDR2 (germline): SGHTA, FQGNSA. With 4 bases clipped from V and 0 bases from J, the junction kept 3 bases outside the gene matches. The CDR3 loop spans 15 amino acids. The CDR3 bases are TGTGCCAGCAGCTCCGGGACAGGGGCCTCCTACGAGCAGTACTTC. Amino acids: CASSSGTGASYEQYF.

This sequence joins TRBV7-3 and TRBJ2-3; D is possibly TRBD2 (5 bases). This CDR3 has 14 residues. Germline V gene lookup returns CDR1 SGHTA and CDR2 FQGTGA. V was shortened by 5 bases and J by 3 bases, with 12 bases between the two germline ends. CDR3 nucleotide sequence: TGTGCCAGCAGCCGCGTTCCGGGGACAGATACGCAGTATTTT. This codes for CASSRVPGTDTQYF.

CDR3 DNA sequence: TGTGCCAGCAGCTTCCGGGACGACACTGAAGCTTTCTTT. This sequence encodes CASSFRDDTEAFF. The chain uses TRBV5-5 and TRBJ1-1, with D possibly matching TRBD1 (5 bases). Trimming stripped 2 bases from V and 3 bases from J, with 8 bases between. The germline V gene has CDR1 SGHKS and CDR2 YYEKEE (reference sequence). There are 13 residues in the CDR3.

This chain connects TRBV7-3 to TRBJ1-2; possibly TRBD1 for D (5 bases). CDR1 is SGHTA, CDR2 FQGTGA, per germline. The CDR3 is made up of 14 amino acids. Trimming shortened V by 1 base and J by 8 bases, and 14 bases separated the two germline ends. The CDR3 DNA reads TGTGCCAGCAGCTTAAATGGGGTAGGGGAGGGCTACACCTTC. Translated: CASSLNGVGEGYTF.

This sequence joins TRBV24-1 and TRBJ2-1; 8 bases line up with TRBD2. The CDR3 is 17 residues long. Germline CDR1 is KGHDR and CDR2 is SFDVKD. With V trimmed by 0 bases and J by 8 bases, 11 bases remained unmatched. The CDR3 is CATSDLSAGGAKDEQFF. As DNA, the CDR3 is TGTGCCACCAGTGATTTGAGTGCGGGGGGTGCTAAGGATGAGCAGTTCTTC.

This chain uses TRBV28 with TRBJ1-5; D might be TRBD1 (6 bases). Between the trimmed V and J ends, which lost 6 bases and 7 bases, there was a span of 13 bases. Germline V gene data show CDR1 as MDHEN and CDR2 as SYDVKM. CDR3 length: 13 amino acids. The CDR3 bases are TGTGCCAGCAGACTCCACAGGGACCAGCCCCAGCATTTT. Protein sequence: CASRLHRDQPQHF.

This clone was seen just once. The V and J genes are TRBV11-2 and TRBJ2-1; TRBD2 aligns across 8 bases. With 5 bases clipped from V and 5 bases from J, the junction kept 14 bases outside the gene matches. The CDR3 has 17 amino acids. From germline, CDR1 is SGHAT and CDR2 FQNNGV. The CDR3 sequence is CASSRRPGLVGHNEQFF. As DNA, the CDR3 is TGTGCCAGCAGCCGCAGACCGGGACTAGTGGGACACAATGAGCAGTTCTTC.

This chain links TRBV5-1 with TRBJ2-1, with TRBD1 matching over 7 bases. Germline loops: CDR1 SGHRS, CDR2 YFSETQ. Trimming at V came to 4 bases and at J to 9 bases, leaving 13 bases not matched to a gene. This CDR3 is built from 15 residues. The CDR3 protein is CASSVGTARSVEQFF. The CDR3 DNA sequence: TGCGCCAGCAGCGTTGGGACAGCCCGAAGTGTTGAGCAGTTCTTC.

This clone was recorded a few times. The V gene is TRBV3-1 (or the pseudogene TRBV3-2), the J gene TRBJ1-2, with D hard to call. V was trimmed by 2 bases and J by 5 bases, leaving 9 bases between them. The V gene's germline CDR1 is LGHDT and CDR2 YNNKEL (reference sequence). This CDR3 contains 13 residues. The CDR3 region has the DNA TGTGCCAGCAGCCAACAGGCAGCATATGGCTACACCTTC. Protein product: CASSQQAAYGYTF.

V is TRBV27 and J is TRBJ1-1; perhaps TRBD1 as D (5 bases). CDR1 and CDR2 from the germline V gene are MNHEY and SMNVEV (reference sequence). Trimming removed 6 bases from V and 4 bases from J, with 18 bases in between. The CDR3 is made up of 15 amino acids. CDR3 nucleotides: TGTGCCAGCAGCTACGACACTAACGGGGGCACTGAAGCTTTCTTT. It translates to CASSYDTNGGTEAFF.

This rearrangement joins TRBV6-1 to TRBJ1-5, with 8 bases identical to TRBD1. Germline CDR1 is MNHNS and CDR2 is SASEGT. V dropped 4 bases and J dropped 4; count of bases not matched to a gene: 9. The CDR3 sequence is 16 residues long. CDR3 nucleotides: TGTGCCAGCAGTGTAGGGGGGACAGGACCTAATCAGCCCCAGCATTTT. This codes for CASSVGGTGPNQPQHF.

This clone appeared a few times. V and J are TRBV5-1 and TRBJ1-4; D is possibly TRBD1 (6 bases). The CDR3 totals 15 residues. Germline CDR1 and CDR2: SGHRS and YFSETQ. V dropped 4 bases and J dropped 3 bases, with 13 bases sitting between them. The CDR3, as DNA: TGCGCCAGCAGCCAACCGGGACAAGCTAATGAAAAACTGTTTTTT. Translated, it gives CASSQPGQANEKLFF.

Concerning this clone itself: One end of the junction varies from germline; a read error may be responsible. The gene calls are TRBV7-7 and TRBJ2-7; D is perhaps TRBD1 or TRBD2 (5 bases each). Germline V gene data show CDR1 as SSHAT and CDR2 as FNYEAQ (reference sequence). The CDR3 is 15 amino acids. The CDR3 is CASSSKLGGSYEQYF. CDR3 nucleotides: TGTGCTAGCAGCTCCAAGCTTGGGGGCTCCTACGAGCAGTACTTC.

The rearrangement joins TRBV19 to TRBJ1-5; D may be TRBD1 (5 bases). CDR1 LNHDA and CDR2 SQIVND come from the germline V gene (reference sequence). V gave up 5 bases and J gave up 0 bases, with 5 bases separating them. The CDR3 is 13 amino acids. The CDR3 DNA follows: TGTGCCAGTAGTGGACATAGCAATCAGCCCCAGCATTTT. Protein product: CASSGHSNQPQHF.